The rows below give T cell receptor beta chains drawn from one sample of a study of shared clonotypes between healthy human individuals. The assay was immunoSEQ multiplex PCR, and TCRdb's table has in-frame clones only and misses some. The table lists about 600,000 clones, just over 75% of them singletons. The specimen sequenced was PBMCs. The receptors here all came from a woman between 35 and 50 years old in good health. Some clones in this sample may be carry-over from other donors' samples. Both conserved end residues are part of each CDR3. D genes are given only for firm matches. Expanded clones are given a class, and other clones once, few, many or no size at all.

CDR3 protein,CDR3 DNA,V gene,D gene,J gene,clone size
CASSIQGAIGYTF,TGTGCCAGCAGTATACAGGGGGCGATTGGCTACACCTTC,TRBV6-6,TRBD1,TRBJ1-2,-
CAISESQEQYF,TGTGCCATCAGTGAGTCGCAAGAGCAGTACTTC,TRBV10-3,-,TRBJ2-7,-
CASSLMRGGETQYF,TGTGCCAGCAGCTTAATGCGGGGTGGGGAGACCCAGTACTTC,TRBV11-2,-,TRBJ2-5,-
CASSWAGTPNEKLFF,TGTGCCAGCAGCTGGGCCGGGACACCTAATGAAAAACTGTTTTTT,TRBV11-1,-,TRBJ1-4,-
CASSYSLDRGAGGYTF,TGTGCCAGCAGTTACTCGCTGGACAGGGGCGCGGGTGGCTACACCTTC,TRBV6-6,TRBD1,TRBJ1-2,-
CASSFWGGSPDTQYF,TGTGCCAGCAGCTTTTGGGGGGGTTCTCCAGATACGCAGTATTTT,TRBV7-8,TRBD2,TRBJ2-3,-
CASSQTGVNEQFF,TGCGCCAGCAGCCAAACAGGGGTGAATGAGCAGTTCTTC,TRBV4-3,TRBD1,TRBJ2-1,-
CASSLIQGSGTDTQYF,TGTGCCAGCAGCCTTATACAGGGGTCCGGCACAGATACGCAGTATTTT,TRBV7-6,TRBD1,TRBJ2-3,-
CAGGTSPGNEQFF,TGTGCCGGAGGGACTTCTCCTGGAAATGAGCAGTTCTTC,TRBV7-9,-,TRBJ2-1,-
CASSLEGPYEQYF,TGTGCCAGCAGTTTAGAGGGTCCTTACGAGCAGTACTTC,TRBV28,-,TRBJ2-7,-
CASSQDPGTGRLEAFF,TGCGCCAGCAGCCAAGACCCCGGGACAGGGAGGCTTGAAGCTTTCTTT,TRBV4-1,TRBD1,TRBJ1-1,-
CASSVTSGNNNEQFF,TGTGCCAGCAGCGTAACTAGCGGGAATAACAATGAGCAGTTCTTC,TRBV7-2,TRBD2,TRBJ2-1,-
CASGRGSWTQYF,TGTGCCAGCGGAAGGGGATCGTGGACCCAGTACTTC,TRBV2,-,TRBJ2-5,-
CSVTSGSSYNEQFF,TGCAGCGTTACGAGCGGGAGCTCCTACAATGAGCAGTTCTTC,TRBV29-1,TRBD2,TRBJ2-1,-
CASSPDRGNTEAFF,TGTGCCAGCTCACCTGACAGGGGCAACACTGAAGCTTTCTTT,TRBV18,TRBD1,TRBJ1-1,once
CASSAANSNQPQHF,TGTGCCAGCAGCGCCGCGAATAGCAATCAGCCCCAGCATTTT,TRBV11-2,-,TRBJ1-5,-
CASSYSIGINTGELFF,TGTGCCAGCAGTTACTCGATAGGGATTAACACCGGGGAGCTGTTTTTT,TRBV6-5,-,TRBJ2-2,-
CASRTSTGEPQHF,TGTGCCAGCAGAACATCGACAGGGGAGCCCCAGCATTTT,TRBV28,TRBD1,TRBJ1-5,few
CSARTVFEQFF,TGCAGTGCTAGGACAGTATTTGAGCAGTTCTTC,TRBV20-1,-,TRBJ2-1,once
CASSQRPGQLYEQYF,TGCGCCAGCAGCCAACGTCCGGGACAACTCTACGAGCAGTACTTC,TRBV4-3,-,TRBJ2-7,-
CASSMLLTNGQETQYF,TGCGCCAGCAGCATGCTTTTGACGAACGGCCAAGAGACCCAGTACTTC,TRBV5-1,-,TRBJ2-5,-
CASRPGLSYEQYF,TGTGCCAGCAGGCCCGGTCTGAGCTACGAGCAGTACTTC,TRBV27,-,TRBJ2-7,-
CASSLAGTAQETQYF,TGTGCCAGCAGCTTAGCGGGGACAGCACAAGAGACCCAGTACTTC,TRBV11-3,TRBD1,TRBJ2-5,few
CASSPTTGGAEGYTF,TGTGCCAGTAGTCCGACGACAGGGGGCGCGGAAGGCTACACCTTC,TRBV19,TRBD1,TRBJ1-2,-
CASSPTGTSGNEQFF,TGTGCCAGCAGCCCCACCGGGACTAGCGGAAATGAGCAGTTCTTC,TRBV7-2,TRBD2,TRBJ2-1,many
CASSLVSEQETQYF,TGCGCCAGCAGCTTGGTTTCTGAACAAGAGACCCAGTACTTC,TRBV5-1,-,TRBJ2-5,-
CASSIQPTSASYNEQFF,TGCGCCAGCAGCATCCAACCCACTAGCGCCTCCTACAATGAGCAGTTCTTC,TRBV5-1,TRBD2,TRBJ2-1,-
CASSLVAATFYEQYF,TGTGCCAGCAGCTTGGTCGCTGCTACTTTCTACGAGCAGTACTTC,TRBV7-9,-,TRBJ2-7,-
CAISNGRSGTDTQYF,TGTGCCATCAGTAATGGCAGGTCGGGCACAGATACGCAGTATTTT,TRBV10-3,-,TRBJ2-3,-
CASSKEEIGGAGTGELFF,TGTGCCAGCAGCAAAGAAGAAATAGGGGGCGCGGGCACCGGGGAGCTGTTTTTT,TRBV21-1,-,TRBJ2-2,-
CASSKVSGPTDTQYF,TGTGCCAGCAGCAAGGTTTCGGGACCCACAGATACGCAGTATTTT,TRBV9,-,TRBJ2-3,-
CASSEDRLAGQETQYF,TGTGCCAGCAGTGAAGATCGACTAGCGGGACAAGAGACCCAGTACTTC,TRBV2,TRBD2,TRBJ2-5,-
CASSQDRTVGGGPQHF,TGCGCCAGCAGCCAAGACAGGACGGTAGGTGGCGGGCCCCAGCATTTT,TRBV4-1,-,TRBJ1-5,-
CASSFRDRGETQYF,TGTGCCAGCAGTTTCAGGGACAGGGGGGAGACCCAGTACTTC,TRBV28,TRBD1,TRBJ2-5,-
CASSEAPATASTDTQYF,TGTGCCAGCAGTGAAGCCCCCGCAACCGCTAGCACAGATACGCAGTATTTT,TRBV6-1,-,TRBJ2-3,-
CASSPRTGYGYTF,TGTGCCAGCAGCCCCCGGACAGGCTATGGCTACACCTTC,TRBV9,TRBD1,TRBJ1-2,-
CASSSDGAMAQYF,TGTGCCAGCAGCTCGGACGGCGCTATGGCCCAGTACTTC,TRBV2,-,TRBJ2-5,-
CSARVNTEAFF,TGCAGTGCTAGAGTGAACACTGAAGCTTTCTTT,TRBV20-1,-,TRBJ1-1,-
CASSIDSGDTQYF,TGTGCCAGTAGTATTGACTCGGGGGATACGCAGTATTTT,TRBV19,-,TRBJ2-3,-
CAWSVSGSYGYTF,TGTGCCTGGAGTGTAAGTGGGTCTTATGGCTACACCTTC,TRBV30,-,TRBJ1-2,-
CASSQVADAYNEQFF,TGCGCCAGCAGCCAAGTGGCGGACGCCTACAATGAGCAGTTCTTC,TRBV4-3,-,TRBJ2-1,once
CATSRGGDSYEQYF,TGTGCCACCAGCAGAGGTGGTGACTCCTACGAGCAGTACTTC,TRBV15,-,TRBJ2-7,-
CARAGQGAYEQYF,TGTGCCAGAGCCGGACAGGGGGCATACGAGCAGTACTTC,TRBV27,TRBD1,TRBJ2-7,-
CASRGGPADGYTF,TGTGCCAGCAGGGGCGGTCCAGCGGATGGCTACACCTTC,TRBV25-1,-,TRBJ1-2,many
CASSLDRGDMYEQYF,TGTGCCAGCAGCCTAGACAGGGGCGATATGTACGAGCAGTACTTC,TRBV7-7,TRBD1,TRBJ2-7,-
CASSTRGPSTGELFF,TGTGCCAGCAGCACACGGGGACCCAGCACCGGGGAGCTGTTTTTT,TRBV7-9,-,TRBJ2-2,-
CASSPRQGDNSPLHF,TGTGCCAGCAGTCCCCGACAGGGTGATAATTCACCCCTCCACTTT,TRBV2,TRBD1,TRBJ1-6,-
CASSPPGTYYEQYF,TGTGCCAGCAGTCCACCCGGGACTTATTACGAGCAGTACTTC,TRBV28,-,TRBJ2-7,-